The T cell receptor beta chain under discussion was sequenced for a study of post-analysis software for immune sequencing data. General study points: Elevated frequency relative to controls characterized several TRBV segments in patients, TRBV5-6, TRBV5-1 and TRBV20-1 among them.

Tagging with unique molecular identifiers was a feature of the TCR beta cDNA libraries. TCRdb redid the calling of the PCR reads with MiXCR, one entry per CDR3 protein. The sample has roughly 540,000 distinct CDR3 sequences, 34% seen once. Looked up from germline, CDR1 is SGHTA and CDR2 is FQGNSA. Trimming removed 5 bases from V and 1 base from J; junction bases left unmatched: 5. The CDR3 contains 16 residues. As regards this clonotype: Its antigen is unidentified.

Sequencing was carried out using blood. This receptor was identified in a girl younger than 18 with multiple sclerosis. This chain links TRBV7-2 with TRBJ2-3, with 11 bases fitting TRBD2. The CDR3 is CASSRFSGGGTDTQYF. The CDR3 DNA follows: TGTGCCAGCAGCCGTTTTAGCGGGGGGGGCACAGATACGCAGTATTTT.